Each of the 21 T cell receptor beta chains below was sequenced from the same sample in a study of post-analysis software for immune sequencing data (dated by TCRdb to between 2014 and 2017). Receptor libraries were prepared by PCR. Sequencing relied on an Illumina HiSeq 2500. To reduce PCR and sequencing biases, unique molecular identifiers were built into the TCR beta cDNA libraries. Through fastp at Q25 and MiXCR, TCRdb rebuilt clones from the public reads, retaining in-frame beta chains. Entries that share a CDR3 protein sequence are merged under the most common genes and DNA. Within this sample are about 430,000 distinct CDR3 sequences, with about 39% of them counted one time only. Roughly 8.2% of the sample goes to the ten largest clones. What the study reported, not specific to this receptor: Significantly higher frequencies in patients than in controls were found for several TRBV segments, including TRBV5-6, TRBV5-1 and TRBV20-1.

These receptors have no identified antigens. What was sequenced was blood. Receptor source: a girl under 10 years old with multiple sclerosis.

Only a few counts were recorded for this clonotype. The rearrangement links TRBV29-1 to TRBJ2-5, with 7 nucleotides matching TRBD2. CDR3 length: 14 residues. V was pared by 4 bases and J by 5 bases, with 10 bases of the junction left unmatched. CDR1 is SQVTM, CDR2 ANQGSEA, per germline. CDR3 sequence: CSVVVGGVVETQYF. The CDR3, as DNA: TGCAGCGTTGTGGTGGGGGGGGTGGTTGAGACCCAGTACTTC.

This clonotype has at least ten counts. The chain carries TRBV2 and TRBJ1-1; D remains ambiguous. The germline gives CDR1 SNHLY, CDR2 FYNNEI. The CDR3 runs to 13 residues. V was cut by 3 bases and J by 1 base, with 6 bases left in between. CDR3 in DNA: TGTGCCAGCAGTGAGCCGGAGAACACTGAAGCTTTCTTT. Translated: CASSEPENTEAFF.

This clonotype showed up just a few times. The CDR3 coding sequence is TGCGCCAGCAGCTCGGAAGGGGCACAGAATCAGCCCCAGCATTTT. As protein: CASSSEGAQNQPQHF. This chain joins TRBV5-1 and TRBJ1-5; possible D gene TRBD1, 5 bases. The CDR3 is 15 amino acids. The germline CDR1 and CDR2 sequences are SGHRS and YFSETQ. Trimming stripped 3 bases from V and 4 bases from J, with 14 bases between.

With regard to this clonotype: Here the CDR3 omits its conserved ending phenylalanine or tryptophan, so a read error is the likely source. The rearrangement uses TRBV5-1 and TRBJ2-3; D is possibly TRBD1 (6 bases). V lost 3 bases, J lost 4 bases, and 18 bases lay in between. Looked up from germline, CDR1 is SGHRS and CDR2 is YFSETQ. This CDR3 is built from 16 residues. CDR3 region: CASSSEIQGRADTQYG. The CDR3, as DNA: TGCGCCAGCAGCTCGGAAATACAGGGCCGCGCAGATACGCAGTATGGT.

The chain couples TRBV10-3 to TRBJ2-7; 10 bases match TRBD1. V lost 6 bases and J lost 3; bases outside the gene matches: 11. CDR1 and CDR2 (germline): ENHRY, SYGVKD. The CDR3 is 16 residues long. This chain's CDR3 is CAISSGQGVIGYEQYF. The CDR3 nucleotides read TGTGCCATCAGCTCAGGACAGGGGGTAATCGGCTACGAGCAGTACTTC.

The chain carries TRBV5-1 and TRBJ2-7; weak D call: TRBD1 (6 bases). Per the germline V gene, CDR1 is SGHRS and CDR2 is YFSETQ. The CDR3 consists of 15 residues. V gave up 1 base and J gave up 3 bases, with 14 bases separating them. CDR3 protein: CASSLNRDHNYEQYF. CDR3 coding DNA: TGCGCCAGCAGCTTGAACAGGGATCATAACTACGAGCAGTACTTC.

This clonotype has just a few counts. The chain joins TRBV6-6 to TRBJ1-2, with 7 bases fitting TRBD1. V lost 4 bases and J lost 3; bases outside the gene matches: 2. Germline CDR1 and CDR2: MNHNY and SVGAGI (reference sequence). This CDR3 contains 13 residues. CDR3 sequence (DNA): TGTGCCAGCAGTTCAACAGGGGACTATGGCTACACCTTC. It yields the protein CASSSTGDYGYTF.

The chain uses TRBV20-1 and TRBJ2-1; no definite D call. Germline CDR1 reads DFQATT; CDR2 reads SNEGSKA (reference sequence). The CDR3 has 15 amino acids. Trimming removed 6 bases from V and 0 bases from J, with 15 bases in between. The CDR3 sequence is CSAHLADPSYNEQFF. CDR3 sequence (DNA): TGCAGTGCGCATCTGGCGGACCCCTCCTACAATGAGCAGTTCTTC.

V gene TRBV29-1 combines with J gene TRBJ1-1; D remains unclear. This CDR3 comprises 12 residues. V was pared by 4 bases and J by 6 bases, with 12 bases between. Per germline, CDR1 SQVTM and CDR2 ANQGSEA. The chain's CDR3 is CSVAVGKAEAFF. The CDR3, as DNA: TGCAGCGTTGCGGTCGGGAAGGCTGAAGCTTTCTTT.

CDR3 protein: CASSRPAGNNEQFF. The DNA for the CDR3 is TGTGCCAGCAGCCGCCCTGCAGGGAACAATGAGCAGTTCTTC. The gene calls are TRBV7-2 and TRBJ2-1; D may be TRBD1 (5 bases). Germline V gene lookup returns CDR1 SGHTA and CDR2 FQGNSA. CDR3 length: 14 amino acids. Trimming stripped 5 bases from V and 5 bases from J, with 13 bases between. Full variable domain (missing parts from reference TRBV7-2 and TRBJ2-1): GAGVSQSPSNKVTEKGKDVELRCDPISGHTALYWYRQSLGQGLEFLIYFQGNSAPDKSGLPSDRFSAERTGGSVSTLTIQRTQQEDSAVYLCASSRPAGNNEQFFGPGTRLTVL.

CDR3 bases: TGTGCCAGCAGTCCCAACTCAGGGTTAGGTTATGGCTACACCTTC. Translating it yields CASSPNSGLGYGYTF. The V gene is TRBV28, the J gene TRBJ1-2, with TRBD1 as a possible D gene (5 bases). Germline V gene data show CDR1 as MDHEN and CDR2 as SYDVKM. There are 15 residues in the CDR3. Trimming removed 5 bases at V and 5 bases at J, with 18 bases between.

This clonotype occurred once. J is TRBJ2-3 and V is TRBV5-1; tentative D call: TRBD2 (5 bases). Germline V gene lookup returns CDR1 SGHRS and CDR2 YFSETQ. The CDR3 is 16 amino acids. Trimming shortened V by 2 bases and J by 3 bases, and 16 bases separated the two germline ends. The CDR3 here is CASSLPRGEGTDTQYF. CDR3 bases: TGCGCCAGCAGCTTACCCCGGGGTGAAGGAACAGATACGCAGTATTTT.

This sequence joins TRBV6-5 and TRBJ1-2; D gene ambiguous. CDR3 length: 14 residues. V lost 6 bases, J lost 2 bases, and 13 bases lay in between. Germline lookup yields CDR1 MNHEY and CDR2 SVGAGI. The CDR3 here is CASRRDGLNYGYTF. The CDR3 DNA reads TGTGCCAGCAGACGTGACGGACTCAACTATGGCTACACCTTC.

This rearrangement joins TRBV7-3 to TRBJ1-5, with a weak D call TRBD1 (5 bases). This CDR3 has 18 residues. The germline V and J ends were trimmed by 4 bases and 4 bases, with 23 bases remaining between them. Germline assignment: CDR1 SGHTA and CDR2 FQGTGA. CDR3 loop: CASSSTRLTGVLNQPQHF. The CDR3 nucleotides read TGTGCCAGCAGCTCGACTCGACTAACAGGCGTCCTGAATCAGCCCCAGCATTTT.

In this sample, this clonotype turned up a few times. For the CDR3, the DNA is TGTGCCAGCAGTTACTCGAGAGGGGCCGGATATGAGCAGTTCTTC. Amino acids: CASSYSRGAGYEQFF. This chain uses TRBV6-6 with TRBJ2-1, with D tentatively TRBD1 or TRBD2 (5 bases each). The CDR3 length is 15 residues. Trimming stripped 0 bases from V and 8 bases from J, with 14 bases between. Germline loops: CDR1 MNHNY, CDR2 SVGAGI (reference sequence).

With regard to this clonotype: One junction end does not reproduce the germline sequence, and a read error may be involved. This chain uses TRBV5-1 with TRBJ2-7, with 8 nucleotides matching TRBD1. Per the germline V gene, CDR1 is SGHRS and CDR2 is YFSETQ. The CDR3 runs 15 residues. CDR3 loop: CAGSQDGGQDVRQYF. The CDR3 DNA sequence: TGCGCCGGCAGCCAAGACGGGGGACAGGATGTACGGCAGTACTTC.

V and J are TRBV5-6 and TRBJ1-1; D gene uncertain. Germline assignment: CDR1 SGHDT and CDR2 YYEEEE. CDR3 length: 15 residues. V was trimmed by 0 bases and J by 6 bases, leaving 15 bases between them. This CDR3 reads CASSLEPQRVAEAFF. CDR3 nucleotide sequence: TGTGCCAGCAGCTTGGAACCTCAGAGAGTCGCTGAAGCTTTCTTT. Looking up the rest from reference TRBV5-6 and TRBJ1-1 gives the full variable domain: DAGVTQSPTHLIKTRGQQVTLRCSPKSGHDTVSWYQQALGQGPQFIFQYYEEEERQRGNFPDRFSGHQFPNYSSELNVNALLLGDSALYLCASSLEPQRVAEAFFGQGTRLTVV.

The chain links TRBV19 to TRBJ1-1; TRBD1 is a possible D gene (5 bases). The CDR3 runs 13 residues. The V gene's germline CDR1 is LNHDA and CDR2 SQIVND (reference sequence). V dropped 3 bases and J dropped 10 bases, with 15 bases sitting between them. This CDR3 reads CASSIAGTQGAFF. In DNA form, the CDR3 reads TGTGCCAGTAGTATCGCGGGGACCCAGGGAGCTTTCTTT.

The V and J genes are TRBV2 and TRBJ2-5; TRBD1 might be the D (6 bases). CDR3 length: 14 residues. Per germline, CDR1 SNHLY and CDR2 FYNNEI. The germline V and J ends were trimmed by 7 bases and 5 bases, with 17 bases remaining between them. The CDR3 spells CASISQGLPETQYF. For the CDR3, the DNA is TGTGCCAGCATCTCCCAGGGGCTTCCGGAGACCCAGTACTTC.

This clonotype was picked up one time. The genes are TRBV19 and TRBJ2-5; a possible D gene is TRBD1 (5 bases). Between the trimmed V and J ends, which lost 4 bases and 11 bases, there was a span of 20 bases. Germline CDR1 is LNHDA and CDR2 is SQIVND (reference sequence). The CDR3 totals 14 residues. CDR3 region: CASSRGLSWGEQYF. The CDR3 bases are TGTGCCAGTAGTAGGGGCCTCTCGTGGGGTGAGCAGTACTTC.

The sample holds a few counts of this clonotype. The CDR3 here is CASSRRGGSDTQYF. DNA for the CDR3: TGTGCCAGCTCCCGGAGGGGGGGCTCAGATACGCAGTATTTT. The chain uses TRBV6-5 and TRBJ2-3; tentatively, D is TRBD2 (7 bases). The V and J ends lost 8 bases and 4 bases respectively, with 16 bases between them. CDR3 length: 14 amino acids. From germline, CDR1 is MNHEY and CDR2 SVGAGI.